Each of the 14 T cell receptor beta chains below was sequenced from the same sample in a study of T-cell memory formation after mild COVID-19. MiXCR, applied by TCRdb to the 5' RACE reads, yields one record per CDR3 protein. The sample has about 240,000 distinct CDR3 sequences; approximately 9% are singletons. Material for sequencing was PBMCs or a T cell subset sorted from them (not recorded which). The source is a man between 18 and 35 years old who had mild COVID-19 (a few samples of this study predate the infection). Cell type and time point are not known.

The CDR3 coding sequence is TGCAGTGCTGCTAGCGGGGGCTTAGGGACCCAGTACTTC. Its translation is CSAASGGLGTQYF. The genes are TRBV20-1 and TRBJ2-5, with 10 positions matching TRBD2. J gave up 7 bases and V 5 bases, and 7 bases lay outside the gene matches. CDR1 and CDR2 from the germline V gene are DFQATT and SNEGSKA (reference sequence). The CDR3 runs 13 residues.

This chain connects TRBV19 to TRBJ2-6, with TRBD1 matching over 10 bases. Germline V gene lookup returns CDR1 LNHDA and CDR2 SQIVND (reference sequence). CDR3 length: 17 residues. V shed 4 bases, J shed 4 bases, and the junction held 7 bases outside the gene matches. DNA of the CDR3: TGTGCCAGTAGTACCCGACAGGGGGCGAGGGGGGCCAACGTCCTGACTTTC. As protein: CASSTRQGARGANVLTF.

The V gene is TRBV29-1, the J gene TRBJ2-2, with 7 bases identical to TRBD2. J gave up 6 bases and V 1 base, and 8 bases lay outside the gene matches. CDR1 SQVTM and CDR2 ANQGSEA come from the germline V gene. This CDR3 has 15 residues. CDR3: CSVEAPRGTSGELFF. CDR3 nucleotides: TGCAGCGTTGAAGCACCGCGGGGGACCTCCGGGGAGCTGTTTTTT.

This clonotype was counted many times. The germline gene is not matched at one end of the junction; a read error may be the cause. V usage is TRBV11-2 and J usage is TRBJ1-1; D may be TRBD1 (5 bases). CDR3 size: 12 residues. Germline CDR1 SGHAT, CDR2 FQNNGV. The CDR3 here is CASSLTDTEAFF. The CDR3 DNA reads TGCGCCAGCAGCTTGACAGACACTGAAGCTTTCTTT. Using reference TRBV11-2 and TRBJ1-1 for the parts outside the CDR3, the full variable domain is EAGVAQSPRYKIIEKRQSVAFWCNPISGHATLYWYQQILGQGPKLLIQFQNNGVVDDSQLPKDRFSAERLKGVDSTLKIQPAKLEDSAVYLCASSLTDTEAFFGQGTRLTVV.

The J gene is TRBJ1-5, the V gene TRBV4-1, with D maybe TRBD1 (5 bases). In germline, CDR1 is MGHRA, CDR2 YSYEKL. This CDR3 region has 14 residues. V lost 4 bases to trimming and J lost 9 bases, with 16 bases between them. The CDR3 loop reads CASSRQILGRPQHF. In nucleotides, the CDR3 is TGCGCCAGCAGCCGACAGATCCTAGGGAGGCCCCAGCATTTT.

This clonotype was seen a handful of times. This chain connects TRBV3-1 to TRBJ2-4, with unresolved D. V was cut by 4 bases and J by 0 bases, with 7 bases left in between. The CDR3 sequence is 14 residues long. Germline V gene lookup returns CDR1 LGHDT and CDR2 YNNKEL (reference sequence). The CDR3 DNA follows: TGTGCCAGCAGCCCTTGGATAGCCAAAAACATTCAGTACTTC. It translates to CASSPWIAKNIQYF.

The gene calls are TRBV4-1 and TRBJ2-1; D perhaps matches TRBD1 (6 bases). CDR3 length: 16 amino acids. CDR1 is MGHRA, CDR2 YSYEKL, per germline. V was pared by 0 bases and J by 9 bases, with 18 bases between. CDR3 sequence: CASSQERGRSLGEQFF. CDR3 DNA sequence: TGCGCCAGCAGCCAAGAAAGGGGGAGATCCCTCGGTGAGCAGTTCTTC.

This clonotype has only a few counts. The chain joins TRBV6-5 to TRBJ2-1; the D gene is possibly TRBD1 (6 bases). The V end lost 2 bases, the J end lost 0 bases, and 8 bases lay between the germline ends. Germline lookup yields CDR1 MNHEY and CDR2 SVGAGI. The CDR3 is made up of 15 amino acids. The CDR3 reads CASSYGDNSYNEQFF. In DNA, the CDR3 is TGTGCCAGCAGTTACGGGGACAACTCCTACAATGAGCAGTTCTTC.

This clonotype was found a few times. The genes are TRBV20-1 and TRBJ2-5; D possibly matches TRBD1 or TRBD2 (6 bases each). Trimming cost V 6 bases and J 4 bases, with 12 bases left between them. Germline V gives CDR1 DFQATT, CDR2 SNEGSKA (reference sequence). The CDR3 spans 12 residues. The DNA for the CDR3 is TGCAGTGCCAAGGGGGGCCCAGAGACCCAGTACTTC. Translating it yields CSAKGGPETQYF.

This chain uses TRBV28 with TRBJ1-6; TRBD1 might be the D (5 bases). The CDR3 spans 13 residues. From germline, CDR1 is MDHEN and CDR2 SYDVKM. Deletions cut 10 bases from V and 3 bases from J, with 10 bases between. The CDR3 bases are TGTGCCATAACGGGGGACTATAATTCACCCCTCCACTTT. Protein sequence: CAITGDYNSPLHF. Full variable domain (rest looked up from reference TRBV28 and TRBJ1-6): DVKVTQSSRYLVKRTGEKVFLECVQDMDHENMFWYRQDPGLGLRLIYFSYDVKMKEKGDIPEGYSVSREKKERFSLILESASTNQTSMYLCAITGDYNSPLHFGNGTRLTVT.

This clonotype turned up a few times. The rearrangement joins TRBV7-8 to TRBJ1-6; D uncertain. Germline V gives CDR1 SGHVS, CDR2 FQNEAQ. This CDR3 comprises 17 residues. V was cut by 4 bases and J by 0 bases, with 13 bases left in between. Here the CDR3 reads CASSSRVPSSYNSPLHF. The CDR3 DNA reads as TGTGCCAGCAGCTCTCGTGTCCCTAGCTCCTATAATTCACCCCTCCACTTT.

The CDR3 DNA reads as TGTGCCAGCAGCTTAGTAGGGACTGGGACCAAGGAAGAAAAACTGTTTTTT. This gives the protein CASSLVGTGTKEEKLFF. J is TRBJ1-4 and V is TRBV7-2, with D possibly matching TRBD1 (5 bases). With 1 base removed from V and 8 bases from J, the gap between germline ends came to 20 bases. This CDR3 region has 17 residues. In germline, CDR1 is SGHTA, CDR2 FQGNSA.

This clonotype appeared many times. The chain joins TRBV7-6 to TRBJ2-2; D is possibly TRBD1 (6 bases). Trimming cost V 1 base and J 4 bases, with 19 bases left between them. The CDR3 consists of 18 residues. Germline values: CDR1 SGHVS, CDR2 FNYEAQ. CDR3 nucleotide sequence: TGTGCCAGCAGCTTAGGAACAGGGATTACGGCGAGCACCGGGGAGCTGTTTTTT. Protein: CASSLGTGITASTGELFF. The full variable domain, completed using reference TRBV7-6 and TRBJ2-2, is GAGVSQSPRYKVTKRGQDVALRCDPISGHVSLYWYRQALGQGPEFLTYFNYEAQQDKSGLPNDRFSAERPEGSISTLTIQRTEQRDSAMYRCASSLGTGITASTGELFFGEGSRLTVL.

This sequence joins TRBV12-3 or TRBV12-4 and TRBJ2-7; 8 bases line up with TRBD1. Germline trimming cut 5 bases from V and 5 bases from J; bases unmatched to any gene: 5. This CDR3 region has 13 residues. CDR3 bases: TGTGCCAGCAGTCCGACAGGGGTCCACGAGCAGTACGTC. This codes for CASSPTGVHEQYV.